This TCR beta chain was sequenced in a study of T-cell memory formation after mild COVID-19. At the level of the study: TCR clustering was largely donor specific.

V lost 5 bases and J lost 6, with 16 bases in between. In germline, CDR1 is LNHDA, CDR2 SQIVND (reference sequence). CDR3 length: 14 amino acids. On this clonotype: No antigen is known for it.

One entry per CDR3 protein, called by TCRdb with MiXCR from the 5' RACE reads. This sample has hundreds of thousands of distinct CDR3 sequences, with about a fifth found just once. Whole-study results and caveats: Pre-infection memory held some responding clones, suggesting pre-existing cross-reactive T cells responded.

The material sequenced was PBMCs or a T cell subset sorted from them (not recorded which). The chain employs TRBV19 and TRBJ1-1; D might be TRBD1 (5 bases). The receptor's source is an adult woman who had mild COVID-19 (a few samples of this study predate the infection). Cell type and time point are not known. The DNA of the CDR3 is TGTGCCAGTAGTCTCGTGGGGTGGGGGGCTGAAGCTTTCTTT. Protein sequence: CASSLVGWGAEAFF.